The 13 T cell receptor beta chains below were found in one sample sequenced in a study of T-cell reconstitution after alpha-beta-depleted transplantation in children. Researchers prepared the TCRbeta library using unique molecular identifiers, the study reports. Each CDR3 protein gets one entry after TCRdb re-called the PCR reads with MiXCR. The repertoire consists of hundreds of thousands of distinct CDR3 sequences, with around 13% occurring once and the leading ten covering 0.79%. The source was PBMCs, collected before TCRalphabeta/CD19-depleted stem cell transplant. The receptor set was obtained from a girl aged 2-10 years with congenital amegakaryocytic thrombocytopenia, due to receive a stem cell transplant.

This clonotype was seen many times. The V gene is TRBV20-1, the J gene TRBJ2-3, with 11 nucleotides matching TRBD2. V gave up 3 bases and J gave up 0 bases; unmatched junction bases: 14. In germline, CDR1 is DFQATT, CDR2 SNEGSKA (reference sequence). The CDR3 is made up of 19 amino acids. The CDR3 here is CSASGTSGSEEKSTDTQYF. CDR3 nucleotide sequence: TGCAGTGCTAGCGGGACTAGCGGATCCGAGGAGAAAAGCACAGATACGCAGTATTTT.

The chain employs TRBV7-9 and TRBJ2-2; 11 bases map to TRBD2. Germline V lookup: CDR1 SEHNR, CDR2 FQNEAQ (reference sequence). V shed 2 bases, J shed 0 bases, and the junction held 2 bases outside the gene matches. The CDR3 extends over 17 amino acids. The CDR3 protein is CASSLLAGGANTGELFF. The CDR3 DNA sequence: TGTGCCAGCAGCTTACTAGCGGGAGGAGCGAACACCGGGGAGCTGTTTTTT.

This clonotype was seen repeatedly, ten times or more. DNA of the CDR3: TGCGCCAGCTCAAAGACAGGGGGCCAAGAGGACACTGAAGCTTTCTTT. It translates to CASSKTGGQEDTEAFF. The chain employs TRBV5-1 and TRBJ1-1; the match to TRBD1 covers 10 bases. CDR3 length equals 16 residues. The germline V gene encodes CDR1 SGHRS and CDR2 YFSETQ. The trim removed 7 bases at V and 3 bases at J, leaving 12 bases unmatched.

The CDR3: CASSLFLAGGRRTDTQYF. CDR3 nucleotides: TGTGCCAGCAGCTTATTTCTAGCGGGAGGGCGGCGCACAGATACGCAGTATTTT. The genes are TRBV7-8 and TRBJ2-3; TRBD2 matches 12 bases. The germline gives CDR1 SGHVS, CDR2 FQNEAQ. The CDR3 covers 18 residues. V trimming: 2 bases; J trimming: 1 base; junction bases outside the gene matches: 7.

This chain links TRBV6-6 with TRBJ2-1; a possible D gene is TRBD2 (5 bases). Between the trimmed V and J ends, which lost 7 bases and 6 bases, there was a span of 13 bases. There are 13 residues in the CDR3. Germline CDR1 is MNHNY and CDR2 is SVGAGI (reference sequence). The CDR3 loop is CASIAGERNEQFF. In nucleotides, the CDR3 is TGTGCCAGCATCGCGGGCGAGCGCAATGAGCAGTTCTTC.

A few counts support this clonotype. The chain couples TRBV20-1 to TRBJ2-1; 7 positions agree with TRBD2. Looked up from germline, CDR1 is DFQATT and CDR2 is SNEGSKA (reference sequence). There are 15 residues in the CDR3. The V gene end was trimmed by 4 bases and the J gene end by 1 base; junction bases not matched to a gene: 7. DNA for the CDR3: TGCAGTGCTACCGCGTGGCGGGAGTCCTACAATGAGCAGTTCTTC. It translates to CSATAWRESYNEQFF.

This clonotype was recorded at least ten times. This chain joins TRBV7-3 and TRBJ2-5; D may correspond to TRBD1 or TRBD2 (5 bases each). Deletions cut 1 base from V and 5 bases from J, with 11 bases between. This CDR3 region has 14 residues. Germline values: CDR1 SGHTA, CDR2 FQGTGA. The CDR3 spells CASSLIDGAETQYF. CDR3 in DNA: TGTGCCAGCAGCTTAATTGACGGGGCGGAGACCCAGTACTTC.

At least ten counts were recorded for this clonotype. The V and J genes are TRBV5-1 and TRBJ2-1, with D tentatively TRBD2 (6 bases). Between the trimmed V and J ends, which lost 4 bases and 9 bases, there was a span of 17 bases. The CDR3 covers 14 residues. CDR1 and CDR2 from the germline V gene are SGHRS and YFSETQ. The CDR3 reads CASSPKTREIEQFF. The CDR3 DNA is TGCGCCAGCAGCCCGAAGACTAGGGAAATTGAGCAGTTCTTC.

This clonotype was picked up many times. Germline is not matched at one junction end, which may reflect a read error. The rearrangement joins TRBV24-1 to TRBJ2-1; 7 positions match TRBD2. Germline V gives CDR1 KGHDR, CDR2 SFDVKD. The CDR3 spans 13 residues. CDR3 bases: TGTGCCACAGAGTGGGGGGAAAGCGGGGTTAGGCTCTTC. Translation gives CATEWGESGVRLF.

This clonotype was recorded at least ten times. The chain joins TRBV27 to TRBJ2-2, with D hard to call. Per the germline V gene, CDR1 is MNHEY and CDR2 is SMNVEV (reference sequence). The CDR3 extends over 16 amino acids. Trimming shortened V by 6 bases and J by 2 bases, and 16 bases separated the two germline ends. The CDR3 nucleotides read TGTGCCAGCAGACACCAACCCGACGGTAACACCGGGGAGCTGTTTTTT. Translation: CASRHQPDGNTGELFF.

Many counts were recorded for this clonotype. The chain carries TRBV12-3 or TRBV12-4 and TRBJ2-1; 7 bases match TRBD2. Trimming cost V 7 bases and J 10 bases; bases outside gene matches: 16. The CDR3 has 15 amino acids. The CDR3 DNA reads TGTGCCAGCATTAGCCGCGGGAGTAATGCACGGGAGCAGTTCTTC. Residues: CASISRGSNAREQFF.

This clonotype was observed many times. The V and J genes are TRBV5-1 and TRBJ2-1; TRBD2 aligns across 9 bases. The CDR3 length is 14 residues. Germline trimming cut 4 bases from V and 6 bases from J; bases unmatched to any gene: 5. CDR1 and CDR2 (germline): SGHRS, YFSETQ. The CDR3 protein is CASSAGGPFNEQFF. Written as DNA, the CDR3 is TGCGCCAGCAGCGCGGGAGGGCCCTTCAATGAGCAGTTCTTC.

This clonotype was seen ten or more times. The chain has TRBV10-3 and TRBJ1-2; TRBD1 might be the D (5 bases). Germline CDR1 ENHRY, CDR2 SYGVKD. V lost 3 bases and J 5 bases, leaving 16 bases between the germline ends. The CDR3 is made up of 15 amino acids. CDR3 nucleotide sequence: TGTGCCATCAGTGATAACCCAGACAGAGGTTATGGCTACACCTTC. Its protein is CAISDNPDRGYGYTF.